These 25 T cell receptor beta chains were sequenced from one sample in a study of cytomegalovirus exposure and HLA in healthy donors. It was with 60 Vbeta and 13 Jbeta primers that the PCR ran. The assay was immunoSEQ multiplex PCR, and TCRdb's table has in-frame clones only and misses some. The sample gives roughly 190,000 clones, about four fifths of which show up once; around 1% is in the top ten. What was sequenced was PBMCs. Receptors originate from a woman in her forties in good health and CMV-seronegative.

CDR3 loop: CASSQNRVMNTEAFF. In DNA form, the CDR3 reads TGTGCCAGCAGTCAAAACAGGGTCATGAACACTGAAGCTTTCTTT. The V gene is TRBV27, the J gene TRBJ1-1; the D gene is possibly TRBD1 (6 bases). The CDR3 covers 15 residues. The V end was cut by 5 bases, the J end by 0 bases, with 13 bases between. Germline V lookup: CDR1 MNHEY, CDR2 SMNVEV (reference sequence).

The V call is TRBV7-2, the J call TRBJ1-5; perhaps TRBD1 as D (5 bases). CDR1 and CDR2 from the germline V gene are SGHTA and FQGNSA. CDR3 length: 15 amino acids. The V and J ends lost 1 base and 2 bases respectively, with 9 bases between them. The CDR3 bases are TGTGCCAGCAGCTTAGAACCGGGGGGCAATCAGCCCCAGCATTTT. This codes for CASSLEPGGNQPQHF.

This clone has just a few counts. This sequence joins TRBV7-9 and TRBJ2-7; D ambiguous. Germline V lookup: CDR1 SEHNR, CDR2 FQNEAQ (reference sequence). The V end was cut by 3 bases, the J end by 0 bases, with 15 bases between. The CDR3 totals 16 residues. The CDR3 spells CASSFSQAFYSYEQYF. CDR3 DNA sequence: TGTGCCAGCAGCTTCTCGCAGGCCTTTTACTCCTACGAGCAGTACTTC.

CDR3 region: CSVNPGDFSNEQFF. The CDR3 DNA sequence: TGCAGCGTGAACCCTGGAGACTTCTCTAATGAGCAGTTCTTC. The chain uses TRBV29-1 and TRBJ2-1; D not resolved. Germline lookup yields CDR1 SQVTM and CDR2 ANQGSEA. V lost 6 bases to trimming and J lost 7 bases, with 19 bases between them. The CDR3 spans 14 residues.

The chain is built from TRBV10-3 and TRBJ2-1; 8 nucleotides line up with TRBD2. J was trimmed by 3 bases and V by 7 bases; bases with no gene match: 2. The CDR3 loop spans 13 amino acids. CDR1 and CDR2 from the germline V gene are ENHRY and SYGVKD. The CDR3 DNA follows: TGTGCCATCACTAGCGGGCTCTACAATGAGCAGTTCTTC. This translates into CAITSGLYNEQFF.

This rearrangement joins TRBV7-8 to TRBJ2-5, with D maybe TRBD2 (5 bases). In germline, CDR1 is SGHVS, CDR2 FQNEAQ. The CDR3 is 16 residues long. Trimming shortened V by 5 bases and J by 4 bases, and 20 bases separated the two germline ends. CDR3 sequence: CASSPRDSVLRETQYF. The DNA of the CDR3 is TGTGCCAGCAGCCCCCGGGATAGCGTATTACGAGAGACCCAGTACTTC.

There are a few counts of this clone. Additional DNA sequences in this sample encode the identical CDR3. Here the CDR3 DNA reads TGCGCCAGCAGCCAAGAAGGGGGAGAAAAACTGTTTTTT. It is translated as CASSQEGGEKLFF. The chain has TRBV4-3 and TRBJ1-4, with TRBD1 as a possible D gene (6 bases). Germline V lookup: CDR1 LGHNA, CDR2 YSLEER. V shed 0 bases and J shed 8 bases, with 7 bases lying between them. This CDR3 region has 13 residues.

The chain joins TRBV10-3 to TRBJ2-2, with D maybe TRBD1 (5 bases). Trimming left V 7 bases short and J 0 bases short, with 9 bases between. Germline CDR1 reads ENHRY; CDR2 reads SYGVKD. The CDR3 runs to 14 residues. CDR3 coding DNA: TGTGCCATCAACGGACACCCGAACACCGGGGAGCTGTTTTTT. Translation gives CAINGHPNTGELFF.

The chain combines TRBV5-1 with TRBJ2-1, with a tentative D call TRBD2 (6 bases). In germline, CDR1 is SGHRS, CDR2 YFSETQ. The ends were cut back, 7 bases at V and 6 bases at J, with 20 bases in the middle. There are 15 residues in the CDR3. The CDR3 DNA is TGCGCCAGCTCGGCGCGGGATGGGTTCTGCAATGAGCAGTTCTTC. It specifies CASSARDGFCNEQFF.

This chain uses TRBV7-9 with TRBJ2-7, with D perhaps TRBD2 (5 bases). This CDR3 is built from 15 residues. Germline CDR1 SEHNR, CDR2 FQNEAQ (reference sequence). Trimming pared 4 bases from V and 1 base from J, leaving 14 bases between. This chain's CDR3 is CASSWAGSESYEQYF. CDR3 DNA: TGTGCCAGCAGCTGGGCGGGCTCTGAGTCCTACGAGCAGTACTTC.

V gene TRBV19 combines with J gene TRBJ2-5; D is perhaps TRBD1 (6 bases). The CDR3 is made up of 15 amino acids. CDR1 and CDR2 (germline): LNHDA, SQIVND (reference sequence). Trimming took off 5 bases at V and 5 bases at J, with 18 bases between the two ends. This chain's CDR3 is CASSPGTPQAETQYF. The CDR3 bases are TGTGCCAGTAGTCCAGGGACACCCCAAGCGGAGACCCAGTACTTC. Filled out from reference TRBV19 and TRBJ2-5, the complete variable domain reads DGGITQSPKYLFRKEGQNVTLSCEQNLNHDAMYWYRQDPGQGLRLIYYSQIVNDFQKGDIAEGYSVSREKKESFPLTVTSAQKNPTAFYLCASSPGTPQAETQYFGPGTRLLVL.

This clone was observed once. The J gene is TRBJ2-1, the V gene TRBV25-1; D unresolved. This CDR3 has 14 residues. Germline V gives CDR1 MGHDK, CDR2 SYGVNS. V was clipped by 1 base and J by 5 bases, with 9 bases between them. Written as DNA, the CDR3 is TGTGCCAGCAGTGAATCCGGGTCACACAATGAGCAGTTCTTC. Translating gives CASSESGSHNEQFF.

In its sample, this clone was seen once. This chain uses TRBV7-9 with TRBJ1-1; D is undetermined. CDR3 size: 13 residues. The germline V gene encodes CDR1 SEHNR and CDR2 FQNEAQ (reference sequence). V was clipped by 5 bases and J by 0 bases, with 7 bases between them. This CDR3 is CASSQSLNTEAFF. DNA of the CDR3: TGTGCCAGCAGCCAAAGCCTGAACACTGAAGCTTTCTTT.

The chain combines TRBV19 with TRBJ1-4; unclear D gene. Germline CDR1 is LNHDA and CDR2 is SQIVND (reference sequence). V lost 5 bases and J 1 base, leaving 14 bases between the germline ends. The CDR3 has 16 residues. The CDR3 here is CASSRGTRRTNEKLFF. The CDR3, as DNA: TGTGCCAGTAGTCGGGGAACAAGGAGAACTAATGAAAAACTGTTTTTT.

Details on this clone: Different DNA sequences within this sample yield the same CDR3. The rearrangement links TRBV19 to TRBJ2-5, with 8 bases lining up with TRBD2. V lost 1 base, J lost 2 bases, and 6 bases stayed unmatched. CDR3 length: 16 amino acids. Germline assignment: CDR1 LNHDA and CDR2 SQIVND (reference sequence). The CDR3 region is CASSIGLAGGQETQYF. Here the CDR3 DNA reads TGTGCCAGTAGTATAGGGTTGGCGGGAGGACAAGAGACCCAGTACTTC.

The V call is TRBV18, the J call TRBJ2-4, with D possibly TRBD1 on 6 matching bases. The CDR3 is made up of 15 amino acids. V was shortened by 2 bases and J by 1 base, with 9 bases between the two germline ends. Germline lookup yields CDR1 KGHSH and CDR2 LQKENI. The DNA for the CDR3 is TGTGCCAGCTCACCAGGGGGCGCGGCCAAAAACATTCAGTACTTC. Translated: CASSPGGAAKNIQYF.

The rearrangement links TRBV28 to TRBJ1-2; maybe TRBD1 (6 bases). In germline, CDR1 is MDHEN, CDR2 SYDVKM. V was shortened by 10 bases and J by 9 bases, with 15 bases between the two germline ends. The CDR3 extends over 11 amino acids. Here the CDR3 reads CAIQGSYSYTF. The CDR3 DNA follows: TGTGCCATCCAGGGGTCTTACAGCTACACCTTC.

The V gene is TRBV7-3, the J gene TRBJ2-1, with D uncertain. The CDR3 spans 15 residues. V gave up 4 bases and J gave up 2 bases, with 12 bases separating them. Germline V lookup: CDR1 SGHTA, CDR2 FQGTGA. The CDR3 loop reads CASSSYGAPYNEQFF. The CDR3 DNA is TGTGCCAGCAGCTCATACGGAGCCCCCTACAATGAGCAGTTCTTC.

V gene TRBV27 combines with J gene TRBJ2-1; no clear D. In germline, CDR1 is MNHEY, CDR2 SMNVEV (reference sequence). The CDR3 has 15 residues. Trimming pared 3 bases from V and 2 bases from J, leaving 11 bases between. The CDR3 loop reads CASSFGVRAYNEQFF. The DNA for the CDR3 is TGTGCCAGCAGTTTTGGCGTTCGGGCCTACAATGAGCAGTTCTTC.

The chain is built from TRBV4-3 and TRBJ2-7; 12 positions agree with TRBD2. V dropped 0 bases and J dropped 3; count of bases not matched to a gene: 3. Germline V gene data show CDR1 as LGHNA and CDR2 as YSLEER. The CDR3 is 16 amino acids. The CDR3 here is CASSQELAGGLYEQYF. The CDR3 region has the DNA TGCGCCAGCAGCCAAGAGCTAGCGGGAGGGCTCTACGAGCAGTACTTC.

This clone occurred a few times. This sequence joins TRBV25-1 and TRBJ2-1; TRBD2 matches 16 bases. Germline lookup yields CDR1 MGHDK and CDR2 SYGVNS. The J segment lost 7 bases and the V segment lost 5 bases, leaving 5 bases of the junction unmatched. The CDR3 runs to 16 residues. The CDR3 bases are TGTGCCAGCAGTCCGCCGGGACTAGCGGGAGGGAATGAGCAGTTCTTC. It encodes CASSPPGLAGGNEQFF.

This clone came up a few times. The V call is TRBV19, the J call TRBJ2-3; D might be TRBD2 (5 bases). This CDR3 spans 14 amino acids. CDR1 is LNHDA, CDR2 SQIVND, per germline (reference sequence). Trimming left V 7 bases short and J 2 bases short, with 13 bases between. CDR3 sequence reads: CASKSDSFTDTQYF. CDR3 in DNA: TGTGCCAGTAAGTCGGACTCCTTCACAGATACGCAGTATTTT.

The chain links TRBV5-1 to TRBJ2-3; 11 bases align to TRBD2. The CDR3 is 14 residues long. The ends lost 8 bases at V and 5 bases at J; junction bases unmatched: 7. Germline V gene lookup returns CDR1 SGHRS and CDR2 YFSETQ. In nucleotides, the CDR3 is TGCGCCAGTACTAGCGGGAGAGTGGGAGATACGCAGTATTTT. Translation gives CASTSGRVGDTQYF.

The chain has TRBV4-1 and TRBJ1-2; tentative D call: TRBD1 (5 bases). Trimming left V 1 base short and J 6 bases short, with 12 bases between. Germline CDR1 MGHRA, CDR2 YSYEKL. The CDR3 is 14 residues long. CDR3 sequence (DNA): TGCGCCAGCAGCCAAGTGACAGTTGCAAATGGCTACACCTTC. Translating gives CASSQVTVANGYTF.

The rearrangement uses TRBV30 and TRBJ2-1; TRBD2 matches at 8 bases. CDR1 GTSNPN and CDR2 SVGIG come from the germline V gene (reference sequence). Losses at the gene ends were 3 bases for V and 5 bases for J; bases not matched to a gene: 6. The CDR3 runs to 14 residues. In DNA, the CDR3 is TGTGCCTGGAGCCCGACTAGCGTAGACAATGAGCAGTTCTTC. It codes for CAWSPTSVDNEQFF.